What follows describes a single TCR beta chain. Its antigen specificity is not known. Per-base quality was not reported, and no clone a single base away is much larger than it. CDR1 SNHLY and CDR2 FYNNEI are derived from the germline V gene. Here V drops 7 bases and J drops 0 bases, and the junction holds 3 bases not matched to any gene. There are 14 amino acids in the CDR3, from cysteine to phenylalanine inclusive. CDR3 DNA only is kept here, 42 bases in frame from base 1. The data belong to a study of T cells in Graves' hyperthyroidism and ophthalmopathy (dated by TCRdb to between 2018 and 2021). Context from the whole study: Peripheral blood was sampled at the time of initial diagnosis, prior to any treatment. TCR V-J signatures able to tell the groups apart were searched for in a discovery cohort of 95 to 100 patients, of whom 43 had Graves' ophthalmopathy and roughly 59 had stable Graves' hyperthyroidism. Whether ophthalmopathy could be predicted prospectively was tested in an independent validation cohort made up of 18 hyperthyroidism patients plus 17 patients who later progressed to ophthalmopathy. The 95 to 100 discovery patients were divided at random into training and test sets in a 7:3 ratio. In addition, the study compared T-cell repertoires in thyroid tissue and in blood from five or six Graves' hyperthyroidism patients. After sampling, hyperthyroidism patients received methimazole starting at 30 mg daily, and ophthalmopathy patients received high-dose intravenous methylprednisolone. TCR Vbeta CDR3 sequencing of 140 or so peripheral blood samples (under 45 ophthalmopathy, approximately 80 hyperthyroidism and 17 progressor patients) is reported in the paper. The research as a whole found: No statistical method was used to set the sample size in advance, and investigators knew the group allocation. Ophthalmopathy was separated from stable hyperthyroidism by a 13 V-J signature model, with 85% to 90% sensitivity and about 81% specificity obtained in cross-validation and 80%/75% obtained in testing. In validation, the model predicted progression to ophthalmopathy a median of approximately 6.3 months before onset, with approximately 70% sensitivity and about 72% specificity. Most expanded thyroid clonotypes (frequency above 0.001) were also found in blood, which suggests that blood repertoires may mirror thyroid immune responses.

TCR beta CDR3 regions were amplified from RNA transcripts. The first round of RT-PCR for the TCR CDR3 was performed with the HTBI primer set and the Qiagen OneStep RT-PCR kit. The libraries were constructed in a second round of multiplex PCR and then size-selected and purified. Sequencing of the libraries was done on an Illumina HiSeq2000 using paired-end 100 bp reads. The paper's processing steps were these. SOAPnuke was used to process the raw data, removing reads that contained adapters or uncalled bases, had a mean Phred below 15, or lacked an exact match to the constant primer or identifier. COPE v1.2.5 was used to merge high-quality paired reads, and clonotypes were defined as unique nucleotide sequences. Clonotypes were aligned to IMGT TRBV, TRBD and TRBJ reference segments using MiTCR v1.1. The analysis was restricted to V-J combinations with a frequency above 0.0001, which together covered just over 99% of the repertoires. The TCS score was defined as the ratio of F50 (clonal expansion) to E x V (chaos), calculated using BLOSUM62-based TCRdist between CDR3 peptides within each V-J. Welch's t-statistics and random forest reduced around 510 V-J features to 13, which were used in a naive Bayes classifier (R e1071). The public sequencing data were trimmed at Q25 with fastp and processed into clonotypes with MiXCR by TCRdb, which kept only in-frame beta chains. Each entry is one CDR3 protein sequence, shown with its most common DNA and genes. TCRdb's processing, not the authors' own work, is the source of the V and J calls. The sample yields about 300,000 distinct CDR3 sequences; about 14% were counted once. The top ten clonotypes cover almost 8% of the sample.

Hyperthyroidism patients were aged 18 to 65 years and newly diagnosed, with disease duration of less than 2 months. Patients with uncontrolled infections, other autoimmune diseases, pregnancy or lactation were excluded. Clinical symptoms, serum thyroxine and TRAb, thyroid ultrasound, and orbital computed tomography formed the basis for the diagnoses. Blood from progressor patients was drawn when they were first diagnosed with hyperthyroidism, before any ophthalmopathy symptoms appeared. PBMCs were isolated from 7.5 to 10 ml of fresh peripheral blood by Ficoll-Paque density gradient centrifugation. Patients classed as progressors first received a Graves' hyperthyroidism diagnosis and then went on to develop ophthalmopathy during follow-up. Total RNA was extracted using Trizol reagent, and RNA quality was assessed on an Agilent 2100 Bioanalyzer.

The rearranged segments are TRBV2 and TRBJ2-7; the central 10 bases match TRBD2. Specimen: blood. The TCR originated in a young woman with Graves' hyperthyroidism that later progressed to Graves' ophthalmopathy. The CDR3 protein: CASIGLAASYEQYF. The nucleotide sequence reads as follows: TGTGCCAGCATTGGACTAGCGGCCTCCTACGAGCAGTACTTC.